The next 17 T cell receptor beta chains were all read from a single sample in a study of beta chain features in type 1 diabetes. cDNA synthesis used the whole RNA isolate, giving expressed TCRB sequences. Produced via immunoSEQ multiplex PCR; TCRdb's table is partial and in-frame only. This sample has approximately 250,000 clones, with about 9.3% found just once. Specimen: naive CD4+ T cells from blood. These receptors were taken from a woman between 18 and 30 years old in good health.

This clone has only a few counts. This chain links TRBV5-1 with TRBJ2-7, with D possibly being TRBD2 (7 bases). Per the germline V gene, CDR1 is SGHRS and CDR2 is YFSETQ. The ends were cut back, 1 base at V and 0 bases at J, with 11 bases in the middle. This CDR3 region has 15 residues. The CDR3: CASSLRGAASYEQYF. CDR3 coding DNA: TGCGCCAGCAGCTTGCGGGGGGCCGCCTCCTACGAGCAGTACTTC.

The rearrangement uses TRBV29-1 and TRBJ2-7; D is ambiguous. V was trimmed by 6 bases and J by 0 bases, leaving 15 bases between them. Germline V gene sequence: CDR1 SQVTM, CDR2 ANQGSEA. This CDR3 has 14 residues. DNA for the CDR3: TGCAGCGTCACCCGCGACTCCTACTCCTACGAGCAGTACTTC. As protein: CSVTRDSYSYEQYF.

Only a few counts were recorded for this clone. This rearrangement joins TRBV5-1 to TRBJ1-1; 9 bases align to TRBD1. The germline gives CDR1 SGHRS, CDR2 YFSETQ. This CDR3 has 16 residues. The V and J ends lost 5 bases and 0 bases, in that order; junction bases with no gene match: 8. The CDR3: CASSSGQGKMNTEAFF. The CDR3 region has the DNA TGCGCCAGCAGTTCGGGACAGGGAAAAATGAACACTGAAGCTTTCTTT.

V and J are TRBV27 and TRBJ2-2; TRBD1 matches 8 bases. The CDR3 runs 16 residues. The V gene end was trimmed by 6 bases and the J gene end by 6 bases; junction bases not matched to a gene: 12. Per the germline V gene, CDR1 is MNHEY and CDR2 is SMNVEV (reference sequence). CDR3 DNA sequence: TGTGCCAGCAGCCTGGGCAGGGGGCAAGGTGCCGGGGAGCTGTTTTTT. It is translated as CASSLGRGQGAGELFF.

The chain links TRBV29-1 to TRBJ1-6; 8 bases line up with TRBD1. The CDR3 extends over 13 amino acids. CDR1 and CDR2 from the germline V gene are SQVTM and ANQGSEA. Losses at the gene ends were 7 bases for V and 7 bases for J; bases not matched to a gene: 6. In DNA, the CDR3 is TGCAGCGCCGGACAGGGACCCAATTCACCCCTCCACTTT. It codes for CSAGQGPNSPLHF.

In regard to this clone: The germline gene is not matched at one end of the junction; a read error may be the cause. The V and J genes are TRBV6-1 and TRBJ2-7; 11 bases align to TRBD2. The CDR3 runs to 14 residues. Per germline, CDR1 MNHNS and CDR2 SASEGT. CDR3: CASREGTSGTLQYF. The CDR3 DNA follows: TGTGCCAGCAGGGAAGGGACTAGCGGTACGCTGCAGTACTTC.

This rearrangement joins TRBV5-1 to TRBJ2-7; possible D gene TRBD1, 5 bases. The CDR3 covers 14 residues. The germline CDR1 and CDR2 sequences are SGHRS and YFSETQ. V was shortened by 0 bases and J by 6 bases, with 13 bases between the two germline ends. The CDR3 coding sequence is TGCGCCAGCAGCTTGGGTCAGGGATCAGCCGAGCAGTACTTC. It codes for CASSLGQGSAEQYF.

This clone was picked up a small number of times. This chain joins TRBV14 and TRBJ2-2, with TRBD1 as a possible D gene (5 bases). Trimming cost V 3 bases and J 4 bases, with 15 bases left between them. The CDR3 spans 16 residues. Germline V lookup: CDR1 SGHDN, CDR2 FVKESK. The CDR3 nucleotides are TGTGCCAGCAGCCAGGGGTCAGGGTCGGCCACCGGGGAGCTGTTTTTT. As protein: CASSQGSGSATGELFF.

This rearrangement joins TRBV5-1 to TRBJ2-5; perhaps TRBD2 as D (6 bases). V was trimmed by 6 bases and J by 4 bases, leaving 16 bases between them. There are 14 residues in the CDR3. In germline, CDR1 is SGHRS, CDR2 YFSETQ. The CDR3 DNA reads as TGCGCCAGCATACCTGGAGGGCCCGGAGAGACCCAGTACTTC. It encodes CASIPGGPGETQYF.

This chain joins TRBV6-5 and TRBJ1-2, with TRBD1 matching over 9 bases. V lost 6 bases to trimming and J lost 4 bases; unmatched junction nucleotides: 6. There are 14 residues in the CDR3. Germline CDR1 reads MNHEY; CDR2 reads SVGAGI. The CDR3 nucleotides read TGTGCCAGCAGAGCGCCGGGACAGGGCTATGGCTACACCTTC. Translation: CASRAPGQGYGYTF.

A few counts support this clone. This rearrangement joins TRBV28 to TRBJ2-5; D ambiguous. The CDR3 totals 15 residues. Trimming cost V 6 bases and J 0 bases, with 14 bases left between them. CDR1 is MDHEN and CDR2 is SYDVKM in the germline V gene. Here the CDR3 DNA reads TGTGCCAGCAGCACCCAAGAGTTTTACCAAGAGACCCAGTACTTC. Its protein is CASSTQEFYQETQYF.

This clone has more than one count but fewer than ten. J is TRBJ2-1 and V is TRBV5-6, with 8 bases lining up with TRBD1. V gave up 2 bases and J gave up 6 bases; unmatched junction bases: 10. This CDR3 region has 16 residues. Germline V gene lookup returns CDR1 SGHDT and CDR2 YYEEEE. DNA for the CDR3: TGTGCCAGCAGCTTCACAGGACAGGGAAATAGCAATGAGCAGTTCTTC. This sequence encodes CASSFTGQGNSNEQFF. The whole variable domain, filled in from reference TRBV5-6 and TRBJ2-1, reads DAGVTQSPTHLIKTRGQQVTLRCSPKSGHDTVSWYQQALGQGPQFIFQYYEEEERQRGNFPDRFSGHQFPNYSSELNVNALLLGDSALYLCASSFTGQGNSNEQFFGPGTRLTVL.

This clone was seen more than once but under ten times. Here the CDR3 DNA reads TGTGCCAGCAGGGAGACAGGGAATCAGCCCCAGCATTTT. It is translated as CASRETGNQPQHF. V and J are TRBV2 and TRBJ1-5, with 7 bases lining up with TRBD1. The germline CDR1 and CDR2 sequences are SNHLY and FYNNEI. Unmatched junction bases numbered 3, after V lost 6 bases and J lost 4 bases. The CDR3 has 13 residues.

This clone came up a few times. The chain links TRBV5-1 to TRBJ1-1, with D possibly TRBD1 on 6 matching bases. V dropped 0 bases and J dropped 6 bases, with 12 bases sitting between them. Germline V gene sequence: CDR1 SGHRS, CDR2 YFSETQ. The CDR3 extends over 14 amino acids. This chain's CDR3 is CASSLAQGVSEAFF. Here the CDR3 DNA reads TGCGCCAGCAGCTTGGCACAGGGAGTCTCTGAAGCTTTCTTT.

J is TRBJ2-2 and V is TRBV5-6, with D maybe TRBD2 (5 bases). Germline V lookup: CDR1 SGHDT, CDR2 YYEEEE. Trimming shortened V by 1 base and J by 8 bases, and 18 bases separated the two germline ends. This CDR3 has 16 amino acids. CDR3 protein: CASSLRRGGPGGELFF. The CDR3, as DNA: TGTGCCAGCAGCTTGCGGCGCGGCGGGCCTGGGGGGGAGCTGTTTTTT.

J is TRBJ2-1 and V is TRBV5-1, with 10 positions matching TRBD2. The germline V gene has CDR1 SGHRS and CDR2 YFSETQ. Losses at the gene ends were 3 bases for V and 8 bases for J; bases not matched to a gene: 5. The CDR3 has 14 amino acids. CDR3: CASSWGLAGDEQFF. The CDR3 DNA sequence: TGCGCCAGCAGCTGGGGGCTAGCGGGAGATGAGCAGTTCTTC.

This clone is a singleton in its sample. The rearrangement joins TRBV9 to TRBJ1-2; 9 positions match TRBD1. The length of the CDR3 is 14 residues. V dropped 7 bases and J dropped 4; count of bases not matched to a gene: 8. Germline-derived CDR1 and CDR2 are SGDLS and YYNGEE. As DNA, the CDR3 is TGTGCCAGCGGAGTCGGGACAGGGACCTATGGCTACACCTTC. Its translation is CASGVGTGTYGYTF.